Given below is one T cell receptor beta chain in context. The assay was immunoSEQ multiplex PCR, and TCRdb's table has in-frame clones only and misses some. The repertoire includes under 450,000 clones, around 87% of them detected once, and about 1.5% sits in the top ten. This sample was included in a study of blood T cell repertoires in COVID-19. Cohorts were assigned according to the clinical history that participants reported. Among Cohort 3 donors, those recovered had two negative PCRs, clearance, or symptom resolution. Per the germline V gene, CDR1 is LNHDA and CDR2 is SQIVND (reference sequence). CDR3 size: 16 residues. Trimming stripped 10 bases from V and 3 bases from J, with 22 bases between.

The sequence came from a young man who had recovered from COVID-19. The chain joins TRBV19 to TRBJ1-5; D is ambiguous. The sample taken for sequencing was PBMCs or T cells enriched from blood (not recorded which). CDR3 amino acids: CATSSSGLHVNQPQHF. The CDR3 DNA reads TGTGCCACGAGTAGTAGCGGGCTTCATGTCAATCAGCCCCAGCATTTT. Full variable domain (outside the CDR3, taken from reference TRBV19 and TRBJ1-5): DGGITQSPKYLFRKEGQNVTLSCEQNLNHDAMYWYRQDPGQGLRLIYYSQIVNDFQKGDIAEGYSVSREKKESFPLTVTSAQKNPTAFYLCATSSSGLHVNQPQHFGDGTRLSIL.